This entry lists 19 T cell receptor beta chains sequenced from one sample in a study of blood T cells in healthy people across ages. A second PCR, run for about 7 to 12 cycles, used a sample-barcoded 5' primer plus a J-beta primer mix. TCRdb re-called the 5' RACE reads through MiXCR, storing one row per CDR3 protein. Among hundreds of thousands of distinct CDR3 sequences, roughly three fifths were seen once, and the ten largest hold around 24%. Sequenced sample: blood. The receptors here all came from a man aged 35 to 55 in good health.

This chain links TRBV7-2 with TRBJ2-1, with D possibly TRBD1 on 5 matching bases. This CDR3 is built from 16 residues. Trimming removed 5 bases at V and 0 bases at J, with 14 bases between. CDR1 is SGHTA and CDR2 is FQGNSA in the germline V gene. The DNA of the CDR3 is TGTGCCAGCAGCCCTCAGGGTGGTAGCTCCTACAATGAGCAGTTCTTC. Its protein product is CASSPQGGSSYNEQFF.

Only a few counts were recorded for this clonotype. The chain joins TRBV3-1 to TRBJ2-1; 9 bases fit TRBD2. V was pared by 7 bases and J by 4 bases, with 2 bases of the junction left unmatched. The CDR3 length is 13 residues. CDR1 is LGHDT, CDR2 YNNKEL, per germline (reference sequence). The CDR3 nucleotides read TGTGCCAGCATGCGGGGGGGGTACAATGAGCAGTTCTTC. Translation: CASMRGGYNEQFF.

The genes are TRBV20-1 and TRBJ2-3, with 13 positions matching TRBD2. The CDR3 contains 14 residues. From germline, CDR1 is DFQATT and CDR2 SNEGSKA (reference sequence). J gave up 3 bases and V 8 bases, and 5 bases lay outside the gene matches. The CDR3 reads CSTQTSGGTDTQYF. For the CDR3, the DNA is TGCAGTACTCAGACTAGCGGGGGGACAGATACGCAGTATTTT.

This clonotype was counted once. This chain connects TRBV14 to TRBJ2-6; D might be TRBD1 (6 bases). In germline, CDR1 is SGHDN, CDR2 FVKESK. Trimming shortened V by 3 bases and J by 3 bases, and 24 bases separated the two germline ends. CDR3 length: 20 residues. The CDR3 sequence is CASSHQGSLPFIFGANVLTF. DNA of the CDR3: TGTGCCAGCAGCCATCAGGGGTCCTTACCTTTCATCTTTGGGGCCAACGTCCTGACTTTC.

This sequence joins TRBV20-1 and TRBJ2-5; 9 nucleotides align to TRBD2. The assigned J gene may be wrong: the sequence end matches TRBJ2-7 better. Germline V lookup: CDR1 DFQATT, CDR2 SNEGSKA (reference sequence). The CDR3 spans 14 residues. The CDR3: CSARAASGAYEQYF. The CDR3 nucleotides are TGCAGTGCTAGAGCCGCTAGCGGGGCCTACGAGCAGTACTTC.

This chain links TRBV27 with TRBJ2-1; D is unclear. V was pared by 2 bases and J by 10 bases, with 9 bases between. The CDR3 consists of 12 residues. CDR1 and CDR2 (germline): MNHEY, SMNVEV (reference sequence). The CDR3 DNA sequence: TGTGCCAGCAGTTTAGTTGGGCAAGAGCAGTTCTTC. This translates into CASSLVGQEQFF.

The chain recombines TRBV5-5 with TRBJ1-2; D unclear. In germline, CDR1 is SGHKS, CDR2 YYEKEE (reference sequence). This CDR3 contains 14 residues. V gave up 3 bases and J gave up 1 base, with 10 bases separating them. The CDR3 sequence is CASSSLVVNYGYTF. The CDR3 nucleotides are TGTGCCAGCAGCTCCTTAGTGGTTAACTATGGCTACACCTTC.

The genes are TRBV11-3 and TRBJ2-1; the D gene is possibly TRBD1 (6 bases). The V end lost 0 bases, the J end lost 0 bases, and 12 bases lay between the germline ends. CDR3 length: 17 residues. Germline V gene data show CDR1 as SGHNT and CDR2 as YENEEA. CDR3 loop: CASSLEATGRSYNEQFF. The CDR3 nucleotides are TGTGCCAGCAGCTTAGAGGCGACAGGCCGCTCCTACAATGAGCAGTTCTTC.

The table lists this clonotype with many counts. The chain links TRBV2 to TRBJ2-5; D unresolved. Per germline, CDR1 SNHLY and CDR2 FYNNEI. The CDR3 is 11 residues long. Trimming pared 7 bases from V and 4 bases from J, leaving 7 bases between. The CDR3 region is CASTMRETQYF. The CDR3 DNA is TGTGCCAGCACGATGCGAGAGACCCAGTACTTC.

This rearrangement joins TRBV28 to TRBJ1-2, with TRBD1 identical over 8 bases. The J segment lost 3 bases and the V segment lost 5 bases, leaving 8 bases of the junction unmatched. The CDR3 totals 15 residues. Germline CDR1 is MDHEN and CDR2 is SYDVKM. The DNA of the CDR3 is TGTGCCAGCAGTCGGCAGGGGGCGGGTCACTATGGCTACACCTTC. Its protein product is CASSRQGAGHYGYTF.

The chain links TRBV10-3 to TRBJ2-1; D uncertain. V was pared by 7 bases and J by 5 bases, with 12 bases between. The CDR3 consists of 13 residues. Germline V lookup: CDR1 ENHRY, CDR2 SYGVKD. CDR3 sequence (DNA): TGTGCCATCAACTTGGGCAGAAACAATGAGCAGTTCTTC. It yields the protein CAINLGRNNEQFF.

The chain joins TRBV3-1 to TRBJ2-3, with 8 positions matching TRBD1. Trimming at V came to 4 bases and at J to 1 base, leaving 1 base not matched to a gene. The germline gives CDR1 LGHDT, CDR2 YNNKEL (reference sequence). This CDR3 is 14 amino acids long. The CDR3 coding sequence is TGTGCCAGCAGCCGGACAGGGCGCACAGATACGCAGTATTTT. Residues: CASSRTGRTDTQYF.

This clonotype was detected a few times. V gene TRBV28 combines with J gene TRBJ2-7; TRBD1 agrees at 10 bases. V gave up 7 bases and J gave up 5 bases; unmatched junction bases: 11. The CDR3 covers 15 residues. From germline, CDR1 is MDHEN and CDR2 SYDVKM. CDR3 amino acids: CASTGVGTGVDEQYF. Here the CDR3 DNA reads TGTGCCAGCACCGGCGTCGGGACAGGGGTCGACGAGCAGTACTTC.

V usage is TRBV24-1 and J usage is TRBJ1-2; no clear D gene. Trimming took 2 bases from V and 2 from J, leaving 5 bases between them. Germline CDR1 KGHDR, CDR2 SFDVKD. CDR3 length: 13 residues. The CDR3: CATSDSRNYGYTF. Written as DNA, the CDR3 is TGTGCCACCAGTGATTCCAGGAACTATGGCTACACCTTC.

The chain employs TRBV5-1 and TRBJ2-2, with 9 bases aligning to TRBD1. V was pared by 3 bases and J by 6 bases, with 3 bases of the junction left unmatched. The germline CDR1 and CDR2 sequences are SGHRS and YFSETQ. The CDR3 consists of 14 residues. CDR3 in DNA: TGCGCCAGCAGCTGGGACAGGGAGCCCGGGGAGCTGTTTTTT. Translation: CASSWDREPGELFF.

The rearrangement joins TRBV7-2 to TRBJ2-1, with D hard to call. The CDR3 spans 15 residues. Germline CDR1 reads SGHTA; CDR2 reads FQGNSA. The V end lost 5 bases, the J end lost 7 bases, and 18 bases lay between the germline ends. The CDR3 loop reads CASSAHGPQWNEQFF. The CDR3 DNA is TGTGCCAGCAGCGCCCACGGGCCCCAATGGAATGAGCAGTTCTTC.

The chain has TRBV4-2 and TRBJ2-1, with TRBD2 matching over 12 bases. V shed 3 bases, J shed 8 bases, and the junction held 5 bases outside the gene matches. The CDR3 runs 15 residues. The germline CDR1 and CDR2 sequences are LGHNA and YNFKEQ. CDR3 region: CASSQTSGRSDEQFF. The CDR3 DNA reads as TGTGCCAGCAGCCAGACTAGCGGGAGATCTGATGAGCAGTTCTTC.

This clonotype was seen only a few times. J is TRBJ2-5 and V is TRBV29-1; 8 bases map to TRBD1. In germline, CDR1 is SQVTM, CDR2 ANQGSEA. Trimming at V came to 4 bases and at J to 8 bases, leaving 3 bases not matched to a gene. The CDR3 extends over 11 amino acids. The CDR3 here is CSVGTGITQYF. The CDR3 region has the DNA TGCAGCGTTGGGACAGGGATTACCCAGTACTTC.

In its sample, this clonotype was seen many times. The rearrangement uses TRBV5-1 and TRBJ2-3; D gene ambiguous. Germline V gene lookup returns CDR1 SGHRS and CDR2 YFSETQ. Trimming took off 0 bases at V and 0 bases at J, with 8 bases between the two ends. This CDR3 region has 15 residues. CDR3 residues: CASSLDSTSTDTQYF. CDR3 sequence (DNA): TGCGCCAGCAGCTTGGACAGTACTAGCACAGATACGCAGTATTTT.